The 23 T cell receptor beta chains below come from one sample, sequenced in a study of tumor-infiltrating lymphocytes in primary liver carcinoma (dated by TCRdb to between 2016 and 2019). Total RNA and DNA were co-extracted without cell sorting from approximately 20-30 mg of bulk tissue using the AllPrep DNA/RNA mini kit. Sequencing was performed on an Illumina HiSeq 2500. Starting from around 520 ng total RNA, TCRbeta-specific cDNA was produced by reverse transcription with a constant-region primer and ProtoScript II reverse transcriptase. TCRbeta libraries were built with three nested multiplex PCR rounds, a slightly modified ARM-PCR procedure. Each of the first two PCR rounds ran for approximately 10 cycles using multiplex TRBV1-TRBV30 forward primers together with a Cbeta reverse primer. TCRdb took the public reads, trimmed them with fastp at Q25, ran MiXCR for clone calling and kept in-frame beta chains. Rows merge per CDR3 protein into single entries with the most common DNA and genes. A total of over 100,000 distinct CDR3 sequences appear in this sample, approximately 68% of them only once. The ten largest clones add up to 8% to 9% of the sample.

The sample was tumor-adjacent normal liver tissue. The source is an older woman with primary liver carcinoma and hepatitis B virus infection.

For this clonotype: A much larger clone differs by one base, so this may be a read error. The chain has TRBV7-9 and TRBJ2-7; D ambiguous. The CDR3 runs to 15 residues. V was pared by 4 bases and J by 1 base, with 14 bases between. Per the germline V gene, CDR1 is SEHNR and CDR2 is FQNEAQ (reference sequence). For the CDR3, the DNA is TGTGCCAGCAGCTCTATGACATGGGGTTCCTACGAGCAGTACTTC. It translates to CASSSMTWGSYEQYF.

This clonotype turned up a few times. The rearrangement joins TRBV9 to TRBJ2-7, with D possibly being TRBD1 (6 bases). Deletions cut 4 bases from V and 1 base from J, with 15 bases between. Germline V gene sequence: CDR1 SGDLS, CDR2 YYNGEE. The CDR3 consists of 15 residues. The CDR3 sequence: CASSTTPQGSYEQYF. CDR3 DNA sequence: TGTGCCAGCAGCACCACTCCCCAGGGGTCCTACGAGCAGTACTTC.

V usage is TRBV11-2 and J usage is TRBJ2-1; D call uncertain. Germline V lookup: CDR1 SGHAT, CDR2 FQNNGV. This CDR3 region has 12 residues. The germline V and J ends were trimmed by 4 bases and 8 bases, with 9 bases remaining between them. This chain's CDR3 is CASSSWKDEQFF. As DNA, the CDR3 is TGTGCCAGCAGCTCATGGAAGGATGAGCAGTTCTTC.

Many counts were recorded for this clonotype. The gene calls are TRBV6-1 and TRBJ2-1; 13 nucleotides match TRBD2. J was trimmed by 7 bases and V by 6 bases; bases with no gene match: 12. Germline-derived CDR1 and CDR2 are MNHNS and SASEGT. The CDR3 consists of 17 residues. CDR3 sequence (DNA): TGTGCCAGCAGGACACAATCGGGACTAGCGGGAAGGAATGAGCAGTTCTTC. Its protein is CASRTQSGLAGRNEQFF.

The chain carries TRBV11-2 and TRBJ2-5, with 10 bases matching TRBD2. After removal of 4 bases from V and 5 bases from J, the junction contained 10 bases not matched to a gene. This CDR3 contains 16 residues. In germline, CDR1 is SGHAT, CDR2 FQNNGV. CDR3 region: CASSYPRGSGRETQYF. The CDR3 bases are TGTGCCAGCAGCTACCCTCGTGGTAGCGGGAGGGAGACCCAGTACTTC.

As to this clonotype: Sequence at one end of the junction differs from germline and may be a read error. CDR3 nucleotide sequence: TGTACCAGCAGCTTGGAGGGGGCTTCAGGTAATGAGCAGTCCTTC. Encoded protein: CTSSLEGASGNEQSF. The chain couples TRBV5-5 to TRBJ2-1; a possible D gene is TRBD1 (7 bases). This CDR3 spans 15 amino acids. Germline CDR1 SGHKS, CDR2 YYEKEE (reference sequence).

As to this clonotype: The conserved phenylalanine or tryptophan is not found at the CDR3 terminus, so this likely reflects a read error. The CDR3 protein is CASSPYSSGGNTGELFL. CDR3 DNA sequence: TGCGCCAGCAGCCCATACTCTAGCGGGGGAAACACCGGGGAGCTGTTTTTA. The chain has TRBV5-1 and TRBJ2-2, with 10 positions matching TRBD2. The V gene end was trimmed by 4 bases and the J gene end by 2 bases; junction bases not matched to a gene: 8. CDR3 length: 17 residues. Germline V lookup: CDR1 SGHRS, CDR2 YFSETQ.

Points on this clonotype: One junction end does not reproduce the germline sequence, and a read error may be involved. The rearrangement uses TRBV6-1 and TRBJ2-3, with a possible D match to TRBD2 (5 bases). There are 13 residues in the CDR3. Per the germline V gene, CDR1 is MNHNS and CDR2 is SASEGT. This chain's CDR3 is CTSSPGRADTQYF. Written as DNA, the CDR3 is TGTACCAGCAGCCCGGGGAGAGCAGATACGCAGTATTTT.

This clonotype was picked up many times. V gene TRBV30 combines with J gene TRBJ2-1; 10 nucleotides align to TRBD2. Looked up from germline, CDR1 is GTSNPN and CDR2 is SVGIG (reference sequence). There are 17 residues in the CDR3. V gave up 3 bases and J gave up 0 bases; unmatched junction bases: 8. The CDR3 spells CAWRDLSGRFSYNEQFF. CDR3 DNA: TGTGCCTGGAGGGACCTTAGCGGGAGGTTCTCCTACAATGAGCAGTTCTTC.

CDR3 bases: TGTGCCAGCAACAGAGAGGGCAGAGGCCCATTCTTC. Protein: CASNREGRGPFF. This chain uses TRBV14 with TRBJ2-1, with D possibly matching TRBD2 (5 bases). V was pared by 7 bases and J by 16 bases, with 20 bases between. CDR1 is SGHDN, CDR2 FVKESK, per germline. The CDR3 runs to 12 residues.

This clonotype was counted once. The junction does not match germline at one end; this may be a read error. The chain has TRBV12-3 or TRBV12-4 and TRBJ2-3; D may be TRBD2 (5 bases). The length of the CDR3 is 13 residues. For the CDR3, the DNA is TGTACCAGCAGTTTAGGACTCCAAGGTACGCAGTATTTT. This gives the protein CTSSLGLQGTQYF.

On this clonotype itself: Relative to the germline gene, one junction end is altered; a read error may explain this. This rearrangement joins TRBV28 to TRBJ2-3; 10 nucleotides line up with TRBD1. This CDR3 spans 15 amino acids. The germline V gene has CDR1 MDHEN and CDR2 SYDVKM. CDR3 region: CASSPGQGFSDAQYF. CDR3 in DNA: TGTGCCAGCAGCCCGGGACAGGGGTTCTCAGATGCGCAGTATTTT.

With regard to this clonotype: Mismatch with germline at one junction end may stem from a read error. The V call is TRBV5-1, the J call TRBJ2-3; possible D gene TRBD2, 6 bases. Germline CDR1 SGHRS, CDR2 YFSETQ. The length of the CDR3 is 14 residues. CDR3 coding DNA: TGCACCAGCAGCCCGGGCGGGAACGCAGATACGCAGTATTTT. As protein: CTSSPGGNADTQYF.

As to this clonotype: This sequence may be a read error, since a much larger clone differs from it by one base. The rearrangement joins TRBV5-1 to TRBJ2-3; D gene unclear. Germline CDR1 reads SGHRS; CDR2 reads YFSETQ. With 2 bases removed from V and 10 bases from J, the gap between germline ends came to 8 bases. The length of the CDR3 is 11 residues. The CDR3 DNA follows: TGCGCCAGCAGCTTCGCCGATGCGCAGTATTTT. Protein sequence: CASSFADAQYF.

J is TRBJ1-2 and V is TRBV6-6, with D uncertain. Germline V lookup: CDR1 MNHNY, CDR2 SVGAGI (reference sequence). This CDR3 is 13 amino acids long. The V and J ends lost 2 bases and 2 bases respectively, with 6 bases between them. As DNA, the CDR3 is TGTGCCAGCAGTTACGAATGGAACTATGGCTACACCTTC. This codes for CASSYEWNYGYTF.

To note about this clonotype: It is likely a read error, because the conserved phenylalanine at the end of the CDR3 is missing. The V gene is TRBV29-1, the J gene TRBJ1-1; possibly TRBD1 for D (6 bases). CDR3 length: 15 residues. Germline V lookup: CDR1 SQVTM, CDR2 ANQGSEA. Trimming took 7 bases from V and 3 from J, leaving 21 bases between them. The CDR3 here is CSATPGQPMDTEAFL. In DNA form, the CDR3 reads TGCAGCGCCACGCCGGGACAACCCATGGACACTGAAGCTTTCCTT.

At least ten counts were recorded for this clonotype. The genes are TRBV29-1 and TRBJ2-7, with 7 bases fitting TRBD1. V lost 7 bases and J lost 5; bases outside the gene matches: 5. This CDR3 has 11 amino acids. The germline V gene encodes CDR1 SQVTM and CDR2 ANQGSEA. CDR3 amino acids: CSATDRDEQYF. CDR3 DNA sequence: TGCAGCGCAACCGACAGGGACGAGCAGTACTTC.

J is TRBJ1-5 and V is TRBV5-1; D is uncertain. This CDR3 spans 16 amino acids. Germline-derived CDR1 and CDR2 are SGHRS and YFSETQ. V lost 0 bases, J lost 5 bases, and 15 bases lay in between. In DNA, the CDR3 is TGCGCCAGCAGCTTGGGGCCAGGAGAACCCGATCAGCCCCAGCATTTT. Translating gives CASSLGPGEPDQPQHF.

This sequence joins TRBV4-1 and TRBJ2-3; possibly TRBD1 or TRBD2 for D (5 bases each). The CDR3 loop spans 17 amino acids. V was shortened by 0 bases and J by 7 bases, with 20 bases between the two germline ends. CDR1 and CDR2 (germline): MGHRA, YSYEKL. CDR3 DNA: TGCGCCAGCAGCCAAGATGTCCCTACTGTACTGGGACATACGCAGTATTTT. It translates to CASSQDVPTVLGHTQYF.

This clonotype was counted a single time. Since no conserved phenylalanine or tryptophan closes the CDR3, a read error is the likely cause. The chain links TRBV28 to TRBJ1-2; 10 bases fit TRBD1. Losses at the gene ends were 6 bases for V and 5 bases for J; bases not matched to a gene: 9. CDR1 MDHEN and CDR2 SYDVKM come from the germline V gene. This CDR3 is built from 15 residues. CDR3 protein: CASSAPGTGEYGYTS. CDR3 DNA sequence: TGTGCCAGCAGCGCCCCCGGGACAGGGGAATATGGCTACACCTCT.

As for this clonotype: Germline is not matched at one junction end, which may reflect a read error. V and J are TRBV4-2 and TRBJ2-3; D remains unclear. Germline V gene data show CDR1 as LGHNA and CDR2 as YNFKEQ. This CDR3 has 15 residues. The CDR3: CASGQDPKRADTQYF. CDR3 nucleotides: TGTGCCAGCGGCCAAGATCCTAAACGCGCAGATACCCAGTATTTT.

This clonotype appeared a single time. Without the conserved terminal phenylalanine or tryptophan, this CDR3 likely stems from a read error. The chain recombines TRBV10-3 with TRBJ1-2; 8 bases agree with TRBD1. The CDR3 has 16 residues. Trimming took 5 bases from V and 6 from J; bases not matched to a gene: 14. The V gene's germline CDR1 is ENHRY and CDR2 SYGVKD. The CDR3 sequence: CAISRGQGLLFNGYTI. As DNA, the CDR3 is TGTGCCATCAGTCGAGGACAGGGCTTATTATTCAATGGCTACACCATC.

Concerning this clonotype itself: At one boundary the junction diverges from the germline segment, which might be a read error. The chain recombines TRBV5-1 with TRBJ2-1, with D possibly being TRBD1 or TRBD2 (5 bases each). The length of the CDR3 is 15 residues. The germline V gene has CDR1 SGHRS and CDR2 YFSETQ. CDR3 in DNA: TGCGCCAGCCAACTTGACAGAGGGCGAGGCAATGAGCAGCTCTTC. Amino acid sequence: CASQLDRGRGNEQLF. Together with reference TRBV5-1 and TRBJ2-1, the CDR3 gives the full variable domain: KAGVTQTPRYLIKTRGQQVTLSCSPISGHRSVSWYQQTPGQGLQFLFEYFSETQRNKGNFPGRFSGRQFSNSRSEMNVSTLELGDSALYLCASQLDRGRGNEQLFGPGTRLTVL.